Listed here are 24 T cell receptor beta chains from one sample, sequenced in a study of regulatory T cells in long-lasting Graves disease. Assembly of TCR beta libraries relied on iRepertoire HTBI primers together with Arm-PCR of CDR3 regions. Each CDR3 protein is one row after TCRdb ran MiXCR on the multiplex PCR reads. Here the sample spans roughly 400,000 distinct CDR3 sequences, 15% being singletons. The time point is: newly diagnosed GD, antithyroid drugs for less than 3 months. Construction of the TCR library relied on RNA isolated from PBMCs. This same sample was also taken into another study, of T cells in Graves' hyperthyroidism and ophthalmopathy.

The specimen was peripheral blood mononuclear cells (PBMCs), collected at new diagnosis, from a patient treated with antithyroid drugs. These receptors were collected from a woman aged 40-49 years with Graves disease.

This clonotype was recorded at least ten times. The chain employs TRBV7-8 and TRBJ2-2; D uncertain. This CDR3 comprises 14 residues. Trimming left V 8 bases short and J 4 bases short, with 14 bases between. CDR1 is SGHVS, CDR2 FQNEAQ, per germline. The CDR3 region is CASWVGLPTGELFF. CDR3 DNA: TGTGCCAGCTGGGTCGGGCTCCCCACCGGGGAGCTGTTTTTT. Full variable domain (rest looked up from reference TRBV7-8 and TRBJ2-2): GAGVSQSPRYKVAKRGQDVALRCDPISGHVSLFWYQQALGQGPEFLTYFQNEAQLDKSGLPSDRFFAERPEGSVSTLKIQRTQQEDSAVYLCASWVGLPTGELFFGEGSRLTVL.

Many counts were recorded for this clonotype. The chain uses TRBV27 and TRBJ2-7; D not resolved. There are 13 residues in the CDR3. Germline V gene lookup returns CDR1 MNHEY and CDR2 SMNVEV (reference sequence). Trimming took 2 bases from V and 5 from J, leaving 10 bases between them. The CDR3 here is CASSLLRENEQYF. The CDR3 DNA is TGTGCCAGCAGTTTACTCCGAGAAAACGAGCAGTACTTC.

This chain uses TRBV10-1 with TRBJ1-1; no clear D gene. This CDR3 region has 11 residues. CDR1 is WNHNN, CDR2 SYGVQD, per germline (reference sequence). The ends were cut back, 8 bases at V and 11 bases at J, with 15 bases in the middle. The CDR3: CASRAAEPAFF. The CDR3 coding sequence is TGCGCCAGCCGGGCCGCCGAACCGGCTTTCTTT.

This clonotype was observed at least ten times. The V call is TRBV19, the J call TRBJ1-1; D uncertain. Germline-derived CDR1 and CDR2 are LNHDA and SQIVND (reference sequence). The V gene lost 3 bases and the J gene lost 1 base, with 12 bases spanning the gap. The CDR3 extends over 15 amino acids. CDR3 amino acids: CASSIESNKNTEAFF. The CDR3 nucleotides read TGTGCCAGTAGTATTGAGTCGAACAAGAACACTGAAGCTTTCTTT.

This clonotype was detected ten times or more. The chain joins TRBV7-6 to TRBJ2-3; D gene uncertain. CDR3 size: 13 residues. From germline, CDR1 is SGHVS and CDR2 FNYEAQ. Trimming removed 3 bases at V and 2 bases at J, with 6 bases between. The CDR3 DNA reads as TGTGCCAGCAGCTTCACAGTCACAGATACGCAGTATTTT. Translated: CASSFTVTDTQYF.

This clonotype has ten or more counts. The chain uses TRBV20-1 and TRBJ2-3; D gene unclear. The CDR3 has 11 amino acids. Deletions cut 8 bases from V and 1 base from J, with 7 bases between. The germline CDR1 and CDR2 sequences are DFQATT and SNEGSKA (reference sequence). Here the CDR3 reads CSTFRTDTQYF. Written as DNA, the CDR3 is TGCAGTACTTTCCGCACAGATACGCAGTATTTT.

The chain carries TRBV5-8 and TRBJ2-5, with 14 bases aligning to TRBD2. The V gene end was trimmed by 2 bases and the J gene end by 1 base; junction bases not matched to a gene: 19. Germline-derived CDR1 and CDR2 are SGHTS and YDEGEE. There are 22 residues in the CDR3. CDR3 region: CASSLLLKRGLAGAVPQETQYF. The CDR3 DNA reads as TGTGCCAGCAGCTTACTGCTGAAGAGGGGACTAGCGGGAGCGGTACCCCAAGAGACCCAGTACTTC.

Ten or more counts support this clonotype. The chain uses TRBV27 and TRBJ2-5, with 8 bases that match TRBD2. CDR1 is MNHEY and CDR2 is SMNVEV in the germline V gene (reference sequence). The CDR3 sequence is 17 residues long. Losses at the gene ends were 3 bases for V and 5 bases for J; bases not matched to a gene: 14. The CDR3 region has the DNA TGTGCCAGCAGTTTTGGACCGGGGACGGGAGGGCGGGAGACCCAGTACTTC. Its translation: CASSFGPGTGGRETQYF.

This clonotype occurred many times. This chain joins TRBV28 and TRBJ1-2; no clear D gene. Per germline, CDR1 MDHEN and CDR2 SYDVKM. V was cut by 3 bases and J by 4 bases, with 15 bases left in between. This CDR3 contains 15 residues. The CDR3: CASSFDLNTGYGYTF. The CDR3 coding sequence is TGTGCCAGCAGTTTTGACTTGAACACGGGCTATGGCTACACCTTC.

V usage is TRBV10-3 and J usage is TRBJ2-3; TRBD2 aligns across 7 bases. This CDR3 comprises 13 residues. Germline V CDR1 and CDR2: ENHRY, SYGVKD. V lost 6 bases and J lost 4; bases outside the gene matches: 4. CDR3 sequence: CAISLTSSDTQYF. CDR3 nucleotides: TGTGCCATCAGCCTGACTAGCTCAGATACGCAGTATTTT.

At least ten counts were recorded for this clonotype. V and J are TRBV3-1 and TRBJ2-1; 8 nucleotides align to TRBD2. Germline CDR1 LGHDT, CDR2 YNNKEL (reference sequence). CDR3 length: 16 residues. V lost 0 bases and J lost 7; bases outside the gene matches: 8. CDR3 sequence (DNA): TGTGCCAGCAGCCAAGAATGGCTAGCGGGTTGGAATGAGCAGTTCTTC. Translation: CASSQEWLAGWNEQFF.

The rearrangement joins TRBV3-1 to TRBJ2-1, with 11 bases matching TRBD2. CDR1 and CDR2 (germline): LGHDT, YNNKEL (reference sequence). The CDR3 consists of 16 residues. The ends lost 0 bases at V and 8 bases at J; junction bases unmatched: 6. The CDR3 reads CASSQELTSGSYEQFF. DNA for the CDR3: TGTGCCAGCAGCCAAGAATTAACTAGCGGGAGCTATGAGCAGTTCTTC.

Ten or more counts support this clonotype. V gene TRBV5-5 combines with J gene TRBJ2-7; 8 nucleotides agree with TRBD2. The germline CDR1 and CDR2 sequences are SGHKS and YYEKEE (reference sequence). This CDR3 spans 15 amino acids. The V and J ends lost 4 bases and 3 bases, in that order; junction bases with no gene match: 9. The CDR3 protein is CASSVSHGTSYEQYF. CDR3 nucleotide sequence: TGTGCCAGCAGCGTGTCCCATGGGACTAGCTACGAGCAGTACTTC. The full variable domain, its missing parts supplied by reference TRBV5-5 and TRBJ2-7, is DAGVTQSPTHLIKTRGQQVTLRCSPISGHKSVSWYQQVLGQGPQFIFQYYEKEERGRGNFPDRFSARQFPNYSSELNVNALLLGDSALYLCASSVSHGTSYEQYFGPGTRLTVT.

Ten or more counts support this clonotype. The chain employs TRBV7-9 and TRBJ2-3, with D possibly TRBD2 on 6 matching bases. Germline lookup yields CDR1 SEHNR and CDR2 FQNEAQ (reference sequence). The CDR3 length is 16 residues. The V end was cut by 0 bases, the J end by 2 bases, with 12 bases between. CDR3 nucleotide sequence: TGTGCCAGCAGCTTAGCTGACGGGGGAGTCACAGATACGCAGTATTTT. Its translation: CASSLADGGVTDTQYF.

This clonotype was picked up a small number of times. A far larger clone is off by one base, so a read error is likely. V is TRBV6-1 and J is TRBJ2-1; no definite D call. The germline gives CDR1 MNHNS, CDR2 SASEGT. The CDR3 is made up of 12 amino acids. Trimming removed 4 bases from V and 0 bases from J, with 1 base in between. The CDR3 coding sequence is TGTGCCAGCAGTGCCTCCTACAATGAGCAGTTCTTC. The encoded protein is CASSASYNEQFF.

This clonotype was seen only a few times. The gene calls are TRBV4-1 and TRBJ2-2; tentatively, D is TRBD1 (6 bases). V lost 6 bases to trimming and J lost 10 bases, with 21 bases between them. Germline V CDR1 and CDR2: MGHRA, YSYEKL. The CDR3 spans 15 residues. CDR3 in DNA: TGCGCCAGCAGACAACTATTACAGGGTGTGTCGGAGCTGTTTTTT. Protein: CASRQLLQGVSELFF.

This clonotype appeared many times. The V and J genes are TRBV5-1 and TRBJ2-1; the match to TRBD2 covers 12 bases. With V trimmed by 4 bases and J by 6 bases, 5 bases remained unmatched. CDR1 SGHRS and CDR2 YFSETQ come from the germline V gene. This CDR3 region has 15 residues. The CDR3 sequence: CASSQGLAGPNEQFF. Here the CDR3 DNA reads TGCGCCAGCAGCCAGGGACTAGCGGGCCCCAATGAGCAGTTCTTC.

This clonotype showed up many times. V gene TRBV10-3 combines with J gene TRBJ2-3, with TRBD1 identical over 7 bases. The CDR3 covers 13 residues. Trimming removed 6 bases from V and 3 bases from J; junction bases left unmatched: 3. The germline V gene encodes CDR1 ENHRY and CDR2 SYGVKD. The CDR3 DNA reads as TGTGCCATCAGAGCACAGGGGACAGATACGCAGTATTTT. Translated: CAIRAQGTDTQYF.

A remark on this clonotype: A much bigger clone sits one base away, suggesting this may be a read error. J is TRBJ1-2 and V is TRBV27, with no clear D. Trimming shortened V by 6 bases and J by 4 bases, and 12 bases separated the two germline ends. Germline lookup yields CDR1 MNHEY and CDR2 SMNVEV (reference sequence). There are 13 residues in the CDR3. The CDR3 spells CASSPEASYGYTF. The DNA for the CDR3 is TGTGCCAGCAGCCCGGAGGCCAGCTATGGCTACACCTTC.

As to this clonotype: A single base separates this from a much larger clone, so it may be a read error. The chain is built from TRBV20-1 and TRBJ1-5; D unresolved. The germline V gene encodes CDR1 DFQATT and CDR2 SNEGSKA (reference sequence). This CDR3 is 16 amino acids long. CDR3 DNA: TGCAATGCTGCGTCTACCGGACCCTCTTACAATCAGCCCCAGCATTTT. It is translated as CNAASTGPSYNQPQHF.

This clonotype was seen many times. The chain is built from TRBV27 and TRBJ1-3; 9 bases are shared with TRBD1. Germline trimming cut 6 bases from V and 0 bases from J; bases unmatched to any gene: 0. Germline-derived CDR1 and CDR2 are MNHEY and SMNVEV (reference sequence). This CDR3 is 14 amino acids long. The CDR3 DNA reads as TGTGCCAGCAGACAGGGGGCCTCTGGAAACACCATATATTTT. Translating gives CASRQGASGNTIYF.

The sample holds many counts of this clonotype. The genes are TRBV7-8 and TRBJ2-1, with 7 bases that match TRBD2. The length of the CDR3 is 15 residues. V lost 2 bases to trimming and J lost 4 bases; unmatched junction nucleotides: 5. Germline lookup yields CDR1 SGHVS and CDR2 FQNEAQ. CDR3 bases: TGTGCCAGCAGCTTAAAGTGGGAGGGTTACAATGAGCAGTTCTTC. Translating it yields CASSLKWEGYNEQFF.

This clonotype occurred many times. The chain joins TRBV6-9 to TRBJ2-1, with TRBD2 matching 14 bases. The CDR3 runs to 15 residues. Germline loops: CDR1 MNHGY, CDR2 SVAAGI. The J segment lost 7 bases and the V segment lost 3 bases, leaving 2 bases of the junction unmatched. CDR3 sequence reads: CASSYGTSGGNEQFF. CDR3 DNA sequence: TGTGCCAGCAGTTACGGGACTAGCGGGGGAAATGAGCAGTTCTTC.

This clonotype occurred many times. This rearrangement joins TRBV29-1 to TRBJ2-3; the D is unclear. The germline V and J ends were trimmed by 5 bases and 6 bases, with 18 bases remaining between them. CDR1 is SQVTM, CDR2 ANQGSEA, per germline. The CDR3 runs to 14 residues. This chain's CDR3 is CSVPGRFESDTQYF. The CDR3 DNA reads TGCAGCGTTCCCGGCCGCTTTGAATCGGATACGCAGTATTTT.